This T cell receptor (beta chain) was captured by sequencing in a study of control samples from healthy donors and cancer patients (TCRdb year 2020). According to the germline V gene, CDR1 reads LGHNA and CDR2 reads YSLEER. V is shortened by 3 bases, J by 2 bases, and the region joining them spans 10 bases. The CDR3 sequence holds 14 residues, the cysteine and phenylalanine included. Only the CDR3 region is kept as DNA, spanning 42 bases read in frame from base 1. A remark on this clone: Its binding antigen is unknown. One base away there is no much larger clone; base qualities are not given.

Libraries were constructed by the immunoSEQ multiplex PCR assay. TCRdb mirrors the immuneACCESS table, restricted to in-frame sequences. Some clones are absent from its copies; in checked studies, under half trace to an unresolved V gene, and the reason for the others is unknown. In all, the sample holds 50,000 to 75,000 clones, and 90% of those were seen once. The ten largest clones take up almost 6% of the sample. This TCR derives from a man between 60 and 70 years old with colorectal cancer. The chain employs TRBV4-3 and TRBJ1-1; the D gene is possibly TRBD1, with 6 bases matching. The sample consisted of PBMCs. Here is the DNA: TGCGCCAGCAGCCACCTACAGGGTAACACTGAAGCTTTCTTT. Its coded protein is CASSHLQGNTEAFF.